The present entry profiles one T cell receptor beta chain with its context. Its antigen is as yet unknown. It was CD45RO-negative cells, positively selected for CCR7, that made up naive CD8 cells, with terminally differentiated effector memory CD45RA+ cells excluded. The CDR3 loop spans 15 amino acids. V lost 1 base and J 5 bases, leaving 14 bases between the germline ends. CDR1 SEHNR and CDR2 FQNEAQ come from the germline V gene (reference sequence). This specimen comes from a study of shared clonotypes between healthy human individuals. Across the study: Every donor yielded three CD4 naive, three CD4 memory, two CD8 naive and one CD8 memory plate.

For every subset, genomic DNA was evenly distributed across several immunoSEQ plates. On sorted subsets, replicate PCRs used 200 ng DNA, or 25,000 to 35,000 T cell genomes. Method: immunoSEQ multiplex PCR; TCRdb's copy keeps in-frame clones and lacks some. The sample consists of around 580,000 clones, about 98% of them appearing once. Findings of the study overall: Sampling covered blood only; tissue repertoires likely differ.

The TCR was taken from a man between 25 and 39 years old in good health. The chain links TRBV7-9 to TRBJ2-5; the D gene is possibly TRBD1 (6 bases). Sequences were obtained from naive CD8+ T cells sorted from blood. CDR3 DNA sequence: TGTGCCAGCAGCTTAGAGGCAGGGGTTGGGGAGACCCAGTACTTC. Translated: CASSLEAGVGETQYF. Drawing the rest from reference TRBV7-9 and TRBJ2-5, the complete variable domain is DTGVSQNPRHKITKRGQNVTFRCDPISEHNRLYWYRQTLGQGPEFLTYFQNEAQLEKSRLLSDRFSAERPKGSFSTLEIQRTEQGDSAMYLCASSLEAGVGETQYFGPGTRLLVL.